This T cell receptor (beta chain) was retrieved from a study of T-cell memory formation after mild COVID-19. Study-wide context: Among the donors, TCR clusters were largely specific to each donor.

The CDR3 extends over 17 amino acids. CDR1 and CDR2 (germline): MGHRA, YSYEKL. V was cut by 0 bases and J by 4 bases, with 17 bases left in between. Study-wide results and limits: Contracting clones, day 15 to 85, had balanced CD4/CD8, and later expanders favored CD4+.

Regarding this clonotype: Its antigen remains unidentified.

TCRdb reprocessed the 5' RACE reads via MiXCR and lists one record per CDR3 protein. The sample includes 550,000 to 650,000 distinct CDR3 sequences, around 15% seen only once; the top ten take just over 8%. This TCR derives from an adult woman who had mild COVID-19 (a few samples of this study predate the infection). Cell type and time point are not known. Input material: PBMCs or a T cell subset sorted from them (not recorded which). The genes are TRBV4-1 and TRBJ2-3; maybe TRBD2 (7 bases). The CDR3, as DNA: TGCGCCAGCAGCCAAGATCGCGGGGGCCCCGAGGCAGATACGCAGTATTTT. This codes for CASSQDRGGPEADTQYF.